This record covers a single TCR beta chain. In its sample, this clone was seen once. It lacks a known antigen. One base away there is no much larger clone; base qualities are not given. These data come from a study of cytomegalovirus exposure and HLA in healthy donors (dated by TCRdb to between 2016 and 2019). Some background on the complete study: According to a later analysis, the 120 validation repertoires were produced on the same platform as the approximately 690 repertoires of the first cohort. The study aimed to test whether cataloging public T cell receptors could reveal signatures of past pathogen exposure. Along with the approximately 650-subject first cohort, a separate validation cohort of over a hundred different subjects was used. High-throughput TCR immunosequencing, statistical association of individual TCRs with disease status, and machine learning were combined to predict cytomegalovirus infection status. Findings and caveats that apply to the study as a whole: In a later analysis, TCRs clustered in the first cohort were found to also tend to co-occur in the 120 or so validation repertoires, with approximately 95% of cluster scores above 0. The authors suggested that the approach could potentially be extended to other disease states and immunological phenotypes. In vitro tests confirmed that a few of the cytomegalovirus-associated TCR beta chains recognize cytomegalovirus antigens. The validation cohort had no HLA typing available for a later analysis, so co-occurrence within that cohort was assessed over all 120 repertoires. Cytomegalovirus status was reported to be diagnosed by the classifier with high specificity and sensitivity in both the original and validation cohorts. Most TCR sequences were seen in very few donors, while some public TCRs were found in many individuals. The study listed 150 to 200 TCR beta chains as associated with cytomegalovirus.

In the germline V gene, CDR1 corresponds to MNHNS and CDR2 to SASEGT. Spanning cysteine to phenylalanine, the CDR3 consists of 14 amino acids. Only CDR3 DNA is held: 42 bases, read in frame from base 1. V was cut back by 0 bases and J by 8 bases, leaving a gap of 13 bases between them. Separate from the approximately 700-subject first cohort, the validation cohort of over 90 subjects was the group to which the donors belonged. Libraries came from the immunoSEQ multiplex PCR assay. In the authors' own workflow: To diagnose cytomegalovirus status from the catalog of TCR beta chain sequences, a statistical classification framework was built. TCRdb mirrors the immuneACCESS table, restricted to in-frame sequences. Some clones are absent from its copies; in checked studies, under half trace to an unresolved V gene, and the reason for the others is unknown. V and J calls and clone size are given by that table; D and trimming were obtained from the DNA. This sample has about 98,000 clones in its table, and about 90% of those were observed once. The ten largest clones take up 5.5% to 7.5% of the sample.

Sample: PBMCs. The sequence was obtained from a man aged 18 to 30 in good health and CMV-seropositive. This chain joins TRBV6-1 to TRBJ1-2; no D gene call is confident. The nucleotide sequence reads TGTGCCAGCAGTGAAGCTTTCGGGGTTTGGGGCTACACCTTC. It is translated as CASSEAFGVWGYTF.